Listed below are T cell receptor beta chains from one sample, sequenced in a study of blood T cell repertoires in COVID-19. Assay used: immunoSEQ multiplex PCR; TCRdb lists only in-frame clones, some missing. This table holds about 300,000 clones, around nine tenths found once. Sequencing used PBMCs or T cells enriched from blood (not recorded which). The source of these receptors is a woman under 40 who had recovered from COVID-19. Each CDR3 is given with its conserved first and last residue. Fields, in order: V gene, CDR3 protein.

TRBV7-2 CASSFAGQGNTEAFF
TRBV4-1 CASSQVGQGNTEAFF
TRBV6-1 CASSDERTGVNYGYTF
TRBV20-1 CSAPGNYGYTF
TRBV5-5 CASSSGTGVYEQYF
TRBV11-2 CASSPVALSGEQYF
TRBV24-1 CATSPGTGVGRPQHF
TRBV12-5 CASGLVLDRVYEQYF
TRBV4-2 CASSTQARANEKLFF
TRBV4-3 CASSQDNSGGGYNEQFF
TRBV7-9 CASSPLGGRTYNEQFF
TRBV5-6 CASSFGRTNTEAFF
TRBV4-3 CAHQRGLVNQPQHF
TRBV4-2 CASSQDLPRNYGYTF
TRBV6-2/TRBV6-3 CASSTGVQGHF
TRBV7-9 CASRATSGGGEQYF
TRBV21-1 CASSKEGKSNQPQHF
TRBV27 CASSTRTGNPQWHSPLHF
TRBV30 CAWSSGFGYTF
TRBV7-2 CASSPGRTINSPLHF
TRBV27 CASSLPGGGQYF
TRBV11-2 CASSLGWQGGEKLFF
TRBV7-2 CASSLSLSDEQYF
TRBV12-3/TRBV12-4 CASRERGEQYF
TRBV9 CASSVGGFSYEQYF
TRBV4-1 CASSQDSTRGQKAFF
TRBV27 CASALLPYLNTEAFF
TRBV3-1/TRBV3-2 CASRIGGAYNEQFF
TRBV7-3 CASSRLAGAANEQFF
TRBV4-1 CASSQEATVGSNEQFF
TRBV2 CASSADRGHNYGYTF
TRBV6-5 CASRQGAGNTEAFF
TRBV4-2 CASSPQGNEKLFF
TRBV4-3 CASSQEILRLAGTTYEQYF
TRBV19 CASSTGGGNQPQHF
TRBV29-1 CSVDGQGKGYTF
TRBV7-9 CASSKSGSHGELFF
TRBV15 CATSSLKSSYNEQFF
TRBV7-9 CASSLRPGEQYF
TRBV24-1 CATSDPTGTQYF
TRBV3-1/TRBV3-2 CASSRGLAGGRGTQYF
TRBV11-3 CASSSGAEAFF
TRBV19 CASSIDTRTGKIYEQFF
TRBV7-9 CASSLGGIGNGYTF
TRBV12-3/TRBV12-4 CASRAGEETQYF
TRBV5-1 CASSLGVSPTPETQYF
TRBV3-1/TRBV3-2 CASSPWGMETQYF
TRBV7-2 CASSQGGEDYGYTF
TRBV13 CASSLKRGLAGGSSYEQYF
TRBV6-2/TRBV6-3 CASNYPGTEAFF